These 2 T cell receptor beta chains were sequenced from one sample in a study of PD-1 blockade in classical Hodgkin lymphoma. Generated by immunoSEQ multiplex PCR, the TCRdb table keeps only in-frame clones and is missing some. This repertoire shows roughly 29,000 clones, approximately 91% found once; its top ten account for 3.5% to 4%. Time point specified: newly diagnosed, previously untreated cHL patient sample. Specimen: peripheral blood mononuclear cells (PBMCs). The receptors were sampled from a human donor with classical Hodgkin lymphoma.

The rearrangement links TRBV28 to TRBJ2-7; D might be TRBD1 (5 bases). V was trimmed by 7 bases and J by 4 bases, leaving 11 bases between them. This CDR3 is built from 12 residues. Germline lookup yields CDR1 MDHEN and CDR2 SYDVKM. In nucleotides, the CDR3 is TGTGCCAGCAAAGGGGTAATATACGAGCAGTACTTC. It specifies CASKGVIYEQYF.

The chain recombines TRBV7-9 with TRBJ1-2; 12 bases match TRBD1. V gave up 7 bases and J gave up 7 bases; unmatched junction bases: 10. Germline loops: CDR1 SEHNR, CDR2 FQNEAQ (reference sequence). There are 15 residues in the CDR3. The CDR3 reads CASTPAGQGAGGYTF. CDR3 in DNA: TGTGCCAGCACCCCTGCGGGACAGGGGGCCGGTGGCTACACCTTC.